This section outlines one TCR beta chain sequence together with its context. Its antigen remains unidentified. Using immunoSEQ multiplex PCR, the repertoire was profiled, and TCRdb retains in-frame clones only, with some absent. The data show 40,000 to 50,000 clones, with roughly 87% seen just once and around 1.1% held by the top ten. The CDR3 is 13 amino acids. The germline V gene encodes CDR1 GTSNPN and CDR2 SVGIG (reference sequence). The junction had 0 bases not matched to a gene; V was cut back by 3 bases and J by 0 bases. The record originates from a study of memory B cells and T cells in multiple sclerosis. Separate sequencing covered autoproliferating (CFSE-dim) and non-proliferating (CFSE-high) T cells from stimulus-free culture. Pooled replicate wells came from 5x10^7 CFSE-labeled PBMCs cultured approximately seven days without stimulus. PBMCs were labeled with roughly 0.49 uM CFSE and cultured without exogenous stimuli.

This clonotype was obtained from a human donor with multiple sclerosis. The sequenced material came from PBMCs from blood kept in culture. The chain couples TRBV30 to TRBJ1-2; the match to TRBD1 covers 8 bases. DNA of the CDR3: TGTGCCTGGAGGGGACAGGCTAACTATGGCTACACCTTC. Its protein is CAWRGQANYGYTF.